The TCR beta chain described here comes from a study of cytomegalovirus exposure and HLA in healthy donors. Study results and caveats: As was reported, the classifier diagnosed cytomegalovirus status with high specificity and sensitivity. The investigators catalogued 160 or so TCR beta chains as cytomegalovirus-associated.

This CDR3 contains 12 residues. The V and J ends lost 6 bases and 2 bases respectively, with 7 bases between them. CDR1 SNHLY and CDR2 FYNNEI come from the germline V gene. Only in-frame clones appear in the TCRdb table, and some are missing; sequencing was by immunoSEQ multiplex PCR. The table records 250,000 to 400,000 clones, roughly 90% of them present only once. Note on this clone: Antigen specificity is unknown.

The receptor's source is a woman aged 25 to 39 in good health and CMV-seropositive. The V and J genes are TRBV2 and TRBJ2-5; no clear D. Sequenced: PBMCs. The DNA of the CDR3 is TGTGCCAGCAGACACCCGCAAGAGACCCAGTACTTC. Its protein is CASRHPQETQYF.